The T cell receptor (beta chain) under discussion was sequenced for a study of blood T cell repertoires in COVID-19. The wider study: Samples of COVID-19 (acute and convalescent) were obtained from the United States, Italy and Spain.

Sequenced by immunoSEQ multiplex PCR; TCRdb stores in-frame clones only, minus some. The sample yields tens of thousands of clones, roughly 80% seen once. The germline gives CDR1 MNHEY, CDR2 SVGAGI. Deletions cut 5 bases from V and 0 bases from J, with 8 bases between. The CDR3 has 13 residues. The sequence was collected from a woman aged 55-70 years with acute or convalescent COVID-19. Specimen: peripheral blood. The chain joins TRBV6-5 to TRBJ2-7; D perhaps matches TRBD2 (5 bases). In DNA, the CDR3 is TGTGCCAGCAGTCTAGCCTTCTCCTACGAGCAGTACTTC. This codes for CASSLAFSYEQYF.